This paragraph covers one TCR beta chain sequence. Other DNA sequences in the same sample also yield this CDR3. V was cut by 4 bases and J by 4 bases, with 11 bases left in between. The CDR3 runs 13 residues. The germline CDR1 and CDR2 sequences are LNHNV and YYDKDF (reference sequence). This sample is part of a study of CD8+ T cells in alopecia areata. Investigators isolated RNA and reverse transcribed it into cDNA to act as the sequencing template. The method was immunoSEQ multiplex PCR; TCRdb's version includes in-frame clones alone and lacks a portion of them. The table has some 130,000 clones, 49% seen once; the top ten hold roughly a sixth. Starting from PBMCs, sorting isolated CD4+ and CD8+ T cells.

J is TRBJ2-7 and V is TRBV15, with D perhaps matching TRBD1 (6 bases). The source was CD8+ T cells sorted from blood, collected at week 0. The TCR sequence derives from a human donor with alopecia areata. As DNA, the CDR3 is TGTGCCACCAGCACAGGGGTGGGATACGAGCAGTACTTC. It encodes CATSTGVGYEQYF.